One and the same sample provided the 13 T cell receptor beta chains below, sequenced in a study of cytomegalovirus exposure and HLA in healthy donors. Produced via immunoSEQ multiplex PCR; TCRdb's table is partial and in-frame only. Of more than 200,000 clones in the sample, roughly 84% were seen once. Input material: PBMCs. These receptors were obtained from a man in his late teens or twenties in good health and CMV-seropositive.

The chain combines TRBV11-2 with TRBJ2-7; 7 bases fit TRBD2. J was trimmed by 3 bases and V by 5 bases; bases with no gene match: 10. In germline, CDR1 is SGHAT, CDR2 FQNNGV. The CDR3 covers 15 residues. CDR3 DNA sequence: TGTGCCAGCAGCCCCTTTACGGGAGGCCACTACGAGCAGTACTTC. Its translation is CASSPFTGGHYEQYF.

The CDR3 is CASSGRLGSEAFF. In nucleotides, the CDR3 is TGTGCCAGCAGTGGGAGACTGGGGAGTGAAGCTTTCTTT. The chain is built from TRBV2 and TRBJ1-1; no clear D. Trimming removed 4 bases from V and 7 bases from J, with 13 bases in between. CDR3 length: 13 residues. CDR1 is SNHLY and CDR2 is FYNNEI in the germline V gene.

The CDR3 protein is CAWSVPPWREQFF. Written as DNA, the CDR3 is TGTGCCTGGAGTGTTCCCCCCTGGCGGGAGCAGTTCTTC. The chain employs TRBV30 and TRBJ2-1; D remains ambiguous. V lost 0 bases and J 10 bases, leaving 13 bases between the germline ends. The CDR3 sequence is 13 residues long. Looked up from germline, CDR1 is GTSNPN and CDR2 is SVGIG (reference sequence).

This clone was detected once. The chain couples TRBV27 to TRBJ2-3; 12 nucleotides line up with TRBD2. Looked up from germline, CDR1 is MNHEY and CDR2 is SMNVEV (reference sequence). This CDR3 has 22 residues. The V segment lost 4 bases and the J segment 0 bases; nucleotides outside the gene matches: 20. The CDR3 region has the DNA TGTGCCAGCAGTTCCCGGGACCACGCGAAGCTACTAGCGGGGGGTAGCACAGATACGCAGTATTTT. Its translation is CASSSRDHAKLLAGGSTDTQYF.

The chain recombines TRBV4-1 with TRBJ1-1, with D possibly matching TRBD1 (5 bases). This CDR3 has 15 amino acids. V was shortened by 3 bases and J by 8 bases, with 19 bases between the two germline ends. The germline gives CDR1 MGHRA, CDR2 YSYEKL. In nucleotides, the CDR3 is TGCGCCAGCAGCCAGTTGTTGGGGGACGGGGGAGAAGCTTTCTTT. This gives the protein CASSQLLGDGGEAFF.

V usage is TRBV19 and J usage is TRBJ1-1; D call uncertain. The CDR3 has 13 amino acids. The V and J ends lost 7 bases and 3 bases respectively, with 12 bases between them. Germline V lookup: CDR1 LNHDA, CDR2 SQIVND (reference sequence). CDR3 residues: CASNRDGDTEAFF. The CDR3, as DNA: TGTGCCAGTAATAGGGATGGGGACACTGAAGCTTTCTTT.

This rearrangement joins TRBV5-6 to TRBJ2-7, with a weak D call TRBD1 (6 bases). This CDR3 contains 15 residues. CDR1 and CDR2 from the germline V gene are SGHDT and YYEEEE. Trimming removed 2 bases from V and 4 bases from J, with 16 bases in between. This chain's CDR3 is CASSFDLGHNYEQYF. CDR3 coding DNA: TGTGCCAGCAGCTTCGACCTGGGACACAATTACGAGCAGTACTTC.

The J gene is TRBJ2-7, the V gene TRBV6-1, with D hard to call. Trimming removed 5 bases at V and 0 bases at J, with 14 bases between. The CDR3 is made up of 15 amino acids. Germline V gene sequence: CDR1 MNHNS, CDR2 SASEGT. CDR3 residues: CASSWASRDSYEQYF. In DNA form, the CDR3 reads TGTGCCAGCAGTTGGGCCAGCCGCGACTCCTACGAGCAGTACTTC.

The rearrangement links TRBV11-3 to TRBJ2-7; 9 bases line up with TRBD1. The junction had 2 bases not matched to a gene; V was cut back by 5 bases and J by 0 bases. CDR1 and CDR2 (germline): SGHNT, YENEEA. The CDR3 loop spans 14 amino acids. The CDR3 protein is CASSRTGVSYEQYF. The CDR3 DNA reads as TGTGCCAGCAGCCGGACAGGGGTCTCCTACGAGCAGTACTTC.

J is TRBJ2-7 and V is TRBV4-3; the match to TRBD1 covers 9 bases. CDR3 length equals 15 residues. CDR1 is LGHNA and CDR2 is YSLEER in the germline V gene. J was trimmed by 1 base and V by 4 bases; bases with no gene match: 5. CDR3 region: CASSPWTGASYEQYF. CDR3 sequence (DNA): TGCGCCAGCAGCCCTTGGACAGGGGCATCCTACGAGCAGTACTTC.

The DNA for the CDR3 is TGCAGTGCACACGGTCGTGGTGAGCAGTTCTTC. It is translated as CSAHGRGEQFF. The rearrangement joins TRBV20-1 to TRBJ2-1, with D uncertain. Germline-derived CDR1 and CDR2 are DFQATT and SNEGSKA (reference sequence). This CDR3 contains 11 residues. V was shortened by 6 bases and J by 9 bases, with 12 bases between the two germline ends.

V gene TRBV4-1 combines with J gene TRBJ2-1; possible D gene TRBD2, 6 bases. Germline V lookup: CDR1 MGHRA, CDR2 YSYEKL. This CDR3 is built from 16 residues. The V end was cut by 4 bases, the J end by 0 bases, with 13 bases between. CDR3 bases: TGCGCCAGCAGCCCCCGGACTAAAAGCTCCTACAATGAGCAGTTCTTC. It translates to CASSPRTKSSYNEQFF.

Of note for this clone: One end of the junction does not line up with germline, which may come from a read error. V gene TRBV29-1 combines with J gene TRBJ2-3; no clear D gene. The length of the CDR3 is 14 residues. CDR1 SQVTM and CDR2 ANQGSEA come from the germline V gene. DNA of the CDR3: TGCAGCGTGGAAGGGCGCCACAGCACAGATACGCAGTATTTT. This translates into CSVEGRHSTDTQYF.